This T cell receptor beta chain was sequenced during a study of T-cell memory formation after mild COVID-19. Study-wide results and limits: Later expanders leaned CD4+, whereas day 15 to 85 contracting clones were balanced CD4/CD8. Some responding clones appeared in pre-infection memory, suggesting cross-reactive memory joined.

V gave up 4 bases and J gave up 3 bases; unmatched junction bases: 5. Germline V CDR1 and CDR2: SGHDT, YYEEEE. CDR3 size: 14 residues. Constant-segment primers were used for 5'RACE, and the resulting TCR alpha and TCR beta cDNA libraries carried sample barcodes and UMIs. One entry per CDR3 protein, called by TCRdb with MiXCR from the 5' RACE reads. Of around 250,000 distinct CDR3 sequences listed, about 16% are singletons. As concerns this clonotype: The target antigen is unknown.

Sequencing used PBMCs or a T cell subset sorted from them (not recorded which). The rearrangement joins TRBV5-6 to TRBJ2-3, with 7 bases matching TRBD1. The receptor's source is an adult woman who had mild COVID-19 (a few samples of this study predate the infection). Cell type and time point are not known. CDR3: CASSGRGKTDTQYF. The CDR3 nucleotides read TGTGCCAGCAGCGGCAGGGGGAAGACAGATACGCAGTATTTT. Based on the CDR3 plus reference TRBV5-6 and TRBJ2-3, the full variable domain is DAGVTQSPTHLIKTRGQQVTLRCSPKSGHDTVSWYQQALGQGPQFIFQYYEEEERQRGNFPDRFSGHQFPNYSSELNVNALLLGDSALYLCASSGRGKTDTQYFGPGTRLTVL.